This TCR beta chain was sequenced in a study of blood T cells in healthy people across ages. Using a J-beta primer mix together with a sample-barcoded 5' primer, a second PCR was run for about 6 to 11 cycles. TCRdb re-analysed the 5' RACE reads in MiXCR, keeping a single row per CDR3 protein. The data hold 700,000 to 900,000 distinct CDR3 sequences, with approximately 55% observed a single time. Germline V gives CDR1 DFQATT, CDR2 SNEGSKA (reference sequence). CDR3 length: 15 residues. V was cut by 1 base and J by 4 bases, with 16 bases left in between. Notes on this clonotype: Its target is unknown.

Study-wide results and limits: Leaving the PBMCs unsorted stopped any conclusive comparison of naive versus antigen-experienced cells. Correlation between TCR beta diversity and naive T cell percentage was strong.

Healthy Caucasian individuals from Russia aged roughly 6 to 90 served as donors. The chain is built from TRBV20-1 and TRBJ1-1; tentative D call: TRBD1 (5 bases). Sequences were obtained from blood. The origin of this receptor is a man older than 75 in good health. The CDR3 protein is CSARGRAGVATEAFF. The CDR3 DNA reads as TGCAGTGCTAGAGGTCGGGCGGGGGTGGCCACTGAAGCTTTCTTT.